Each of the 16 T cell receptor beta chains below was sequenced from the same sample in a study of blood T cell repertoires in COVID-19. The data were produced by immunoSEQ multiplex PCR, yet TCRdb's version contains in-frame clones alone and is incomplete. The sample lists more than 200,000 clones; 85% to 90% were seen once. The sample comprised peripheral blood. These receptors all stem from a woman aged 50 to 60 with COVID-19, enrolled during active disease.

V and J are TRBV21-1 and TRBJ1-1. TRBV21-1 is deemed a pseudogene. The CDR3 covers 16 residues. CDR3 DNA: TGTGCCAGCAGCGCCTTTGCTCGGTCCCCGGACACTGAAGCTTTCTTT. Translated: CASSAFARSPDTEAFF.

The rearrangement joins TRBV3-1 (or the pseudogene TRBV3-2) to TRBJ1-2, with D perhaps matching TRBD1 (6 bases). This CDR3 comprises 13 residues. Germline V gene lookup returns CDR1 LGHDT and CDR2 YNNKEL (reference sequence). The V end was cut by 2 bases, the J end by 8 bases, with 12 bases between. For the CDR3, the DNA is TGTGCCAGCAGCCAAACCCGGGACACCGGCTACACCTTC. Translating it yields CASSQTRDTGYTF.

This clone showed up just a few times. V is TRBV5-1 and J is TRBJ2-7, with D perhaps matching TRBD1 (5 bases). The CDR3 loop spans 13 amino acids. Trimming removed 2 bases from V and 2 bases from J, with 8 bases in between. Per the germline V gene, CDR1 is SGHRS and CDR2 is YFSETQ. CDR3 DNA: TGCGCCAGCAGCTTCACAGGTACCTACGAGCAGTACTTC. As protein: CASSFTGTYEQYF. Combining the CDR3 with reference TRBV5-1 and TRBJ2-7 gives the whole variable domain KAGVTQTPRYLIKTRGQQVTLSCSPISGHRSVSWYQQTPGQGLQFLFEYFSETQRNKGNFPGRFSGRQFSNSRSEMNVSTLELGDSALYLCASSFTGTYEQYFGPGTRLTVT.

The chain is built from TRBV3-1 (or the pseudogene TRBV3-2) and TRBJ2-5; possible D gene TRBD2, 5 bases. Per the germline V gene, CDR1 is LGHDT and CDR2 is YNNKEL (reference sequence). The germline V and J ends were trimmed by 8 bases and 5 bases, with 15 bases remaining between them. The CDR3 contains 13 residues. As DNA, the CDR3 is TGTGCCAGCCAGTCGGCGGGCCTCGAGACCCAGTACTTC. This encodes CASQSAGLETQYF.

J is TRBJ2-3 and V is TRBV29-1, with 9 bases that match TRBD2. J lost 5 bases, V lost 5 bases, and 8 bases had no gene match. The CDR3 extends over 14 amino acids. The germline V gene encodes CDR1 SQVTM and CDR2 ANQGSEA. This CDR3 reads CSVPAGGPGDTQYF. CDR3 nucleotides: TGCAGCGTTCCGGCGGGGGGGCCCGGAGATACGCAGTATTTT.

V gene TRBV5-4 combines with J gene TRBJ2-2, with D possibly matching TRBD2 (6 bases). The germline gives CDR1 SGHNT, CDR2 YYREEE (reference sequence). This CDR3 has 15 amino acids. V lost 3 bases and J 2 bases, leaving 11 bases between the germline ends. The CDR3 reads CASSSAGFNTGELFF. The CDR3 DNA reads TGTGCCAGCAGCTCTGCGGGGTTCAACACCGGGGAGCTGTTTTTT.

The chain employs TRBV24-1 and TRBJ1-2, with D maybe TRBD1 (5 bases). The germline V gene has CDR1 KGHDR and CDR2 SFDVKD. V was pared by 3 bases and J by 5 bases, with 12 bases between. This CDR3 comprises 14 residues. The CDR3 DNA reads TGTGCCACCAGTGATAACAGGCGACGTTATGGCTACACCTTC. Residues: CATSDNRRRYGYTF.

The DNA of the CDR3 is TGTGCCAGCAGCCGGAGACTAGCGGGGGGGCGCACCGGGGAGCTGTTTTTT. This sequence encodes CASSRRLAGGRTGELFF. The chain combines TRBV28 with TRBJ2-2; TRBD2 agrees at 14 bases. Germline V gene lookup returns CDR1 MDHEN and CDR2 SYDVKM. Germline trimming cut 6 bases from V and 4 bases from J; bases unmatched to any gene: 7. CDR3 length equals 17 residues.

The chain employs TRBV9 and TRBJ2-6; TRBD2 might be the D (5 bases). Trimming cost V 2 bases and J 3 bases, with 12 bases left between them. CDR3 size: 16 residues. Germline V gene sequence: CDR1 SGDLS, CDR2 YYNGEE. The CDR3 spells CASSVYWGVGANVLTF. CDR3 nucleotide sequence: TGTGCCAGCAGCGTTTATTGGGGAGTTGGGGCCAACGTCCTGACTTTC. Full variable domain (remainder filled in from reference TRBV9 and TRBJ2-6): DSGVTQTPKHLITATGQRVTLRCSPRSGDLSVYWYQQSLDQGLQFLIQYYNGEERAKGNILERFSAQQFPDLHSELNLSSLELGDSALYFCASSVYWGVGANVLTFGAGSRLTVL.

The chain has TRBV25-1 and TRBJ1-2; 7 bases line up with TRBD1. CDR3 length: 11 amino acids. The germline V gene has CDR1 MGHDK and CDR2 SYGVNS. With V trimmed by 3 bases and J by 10 bases, 2 bases remained unmatched. CDR3 bases: TGTGCCAGCAGTGAGGGACAGTTCTACACCTTC. This gives the protein CASSEGQFYTF.

V and J are TRBV2 and TRBJ2-1; TRBD1 aligns across 8 bases. From germline, CDR1 is SNHLY and CDR2 FYNNEI. After removal of 3 bases from V and 6 bases from J, the junction contained 4 bases not matched to a gene. This CDR3 spans 14 amino acids. CDR3 region: CASSDRGLSNEQFF. The CDR3 DNA is TGTGCCAGCAGTGACAGGGGGCTCTCCAATGAGCAGTTCTTC.

This clone was counted once. The V gene is TRBV10-3, the J gene TRBJ2-1, with D perhaps matching TRBD1 (6 bases). Trimming stripped 2 bases from V and 5 bases from J, with 7 bases between. The CDR3 totals 13 residues. CDR1 is ENHRY and CDR2 is SYGVKD in the germline V gene. CDR3 sequence: CAISEGQNNEQFF. CDR3 sequence (DNA): TGTGCCATCAGTGAGGGACAGAACAATGAGCAGTTCTTC.

This clone was seen once. This chain connects TRBV19 to TRBJ2-7; maybe TRBD2 (6 bases). The length of the CDR3 is 18 residues. V lost 0 bases, J lost 3 bases, and 21 bases lay in between. Germline CDR1 and CDR2: LNHDA and SQIVND (reference sequence). CDR3 in DNA: TGTGCCAGTAGTATAGATCTCGGGGGAAGACATACATTCTACGAGCAGTACTTC. This translates into CASSIDLGGRHTFYEQYF.

The chain combines TRBV6-4 with TRBJ1-2, with 7 bases identical to TRBD1. CDR1 MRHNA and CDR2 SNTAGT come from the germline V gene. There are 14 residues in the CDR3. V lost 5 bases, J lost 3 bases, and 6 bases stayed unmatched. CDR3 in DNA: TGTGCCAGCAGTCCGAGGGACAGCCACTATGGCTACACCTTC. Translating gives CASSPRDSHYGYTF.

This chain connects TRBV15 to TRBJ2-3; TRBD2 matches at 8 bases. The V gene end was trimmed by 4 bases and the J gene end by 1 base; junction bases not matched to a gene: 10. The CDR3 length is 17 residues. Germline CDR1 and CDR2: LNHNV and YYDKDF (reference sequence). CDR3 bases: TGTGCCACCAGCACCTCCCTAGGGCGGGGGGGCACAGATACGCAGTATTTT. This encodes CATSTSLGRGGTDTQYF.

The chain combines TRBV28 with TRBJ1-3; 7 nucleotides align to TRBD1. The CDR3 has 17 residues. After removal of 5 bases from V and 0 bases from J, the junction contained 10 bases not matched to a gene. CDR1 MDHEN and CDR2 SYDVKM come from the germline V gene. The CDR3 DNA sequence: TGTGCCAGCAGTCTAAACAGGGGCCCGAGCTCTGGAAACACCATATATTTT. It yields the protein CASSLNRGPSSGNTIYF.